This T cell receptor (beta chain) comes out of a study of low-dose radiotherapy and immunotherapy resistance in tumors. Study at large: The fractionation for Cohort 1 was 0.5 Gy per fraction every 2 weeks, totaling 6.5 Gy. Both drugs were delivered intravenously to patients (nivolumab 240 mg every two weeks and ipilimumab 1 mg/kg every six weeks). Every two weeks, cyclophosphamide 200 mg/m2 was infused one day before radiation plus immunotherapy.

First-strand cDNA relied on TRAV- and TRBV-specific primers spanning alpha and beta chains. For amplifying TCRs, the PCR ran for approximately 18 cycles with Phusion, which was used together with a constant-region primer and the adapter on the V primers. TCRdb reprocessed the reads via MiXCR and lists one record per CDR3 protein. The data contain roughly 7,300 distinct CDR3 sequences, roughly 84% of them singletons. This CDR3 has 16 residues. Germline CDR1 SGHKS, CDR2 YYEKEE (reference sequence). The ends were cut back, 4 bases at V and 7 bases at J, with 20 bases in the middle. The therapy administered to donors comprised nivolumab, ipilimumab, aspirin, low-dose cyclophosphamide and low-dose radiotherapy.

This chain uses TRBV5-5 with TRBJ2-2, with D possibly being TRBD1 (5 bases). This clonotype originated in a human donor with advanced metastatic prostate, ovarian, gallbladder or colorectal cancer (not recorded which). This table probably holds off-target reads from a library built for another chain. The CDR3 loop reads CASSLGGHRSSGELFF. CDR3 in DNA: TGTGCCAGCAGCCTGGGCGGACACCGAAGTAGCGGGGAGCTGTTTTTT. Looking up the rest from reference TRBV5-5 and TRBJ2-2 gives the full variable domain: DAGVTQSPTHLIKTRGQQVTLRCSPISGHKSVSWYQQVLGQGPQFIFQYYEKEERGRGNFPDRFSARQFPNYSSELNVNALLLGDSALYLCASSLGGHRSSGELFFGEGSRLTVL.